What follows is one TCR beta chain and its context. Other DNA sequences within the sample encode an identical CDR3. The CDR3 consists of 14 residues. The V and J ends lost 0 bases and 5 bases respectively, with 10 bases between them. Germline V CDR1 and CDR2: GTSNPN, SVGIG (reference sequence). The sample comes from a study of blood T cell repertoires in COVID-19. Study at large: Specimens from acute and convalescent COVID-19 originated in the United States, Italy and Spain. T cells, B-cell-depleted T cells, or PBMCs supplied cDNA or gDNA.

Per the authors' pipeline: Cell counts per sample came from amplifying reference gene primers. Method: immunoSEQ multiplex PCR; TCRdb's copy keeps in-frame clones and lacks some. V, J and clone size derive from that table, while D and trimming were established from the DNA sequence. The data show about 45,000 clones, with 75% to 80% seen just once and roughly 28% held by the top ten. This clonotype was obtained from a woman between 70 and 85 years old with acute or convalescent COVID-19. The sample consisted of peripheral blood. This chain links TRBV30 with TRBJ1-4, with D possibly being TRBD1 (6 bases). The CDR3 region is CAWSVGQGNEKLFF. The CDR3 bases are TGTGCCTGGAGTGTAGGTCAGGGGAATGAAAAACTGTTTTTT. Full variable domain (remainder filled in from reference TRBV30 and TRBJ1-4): SQTIHQWPATLVQPVGSPLSLECTVEGTSNPNLYWYRQAAGRGLQLLFYSVGIGQISSEVPQNLSASRPQDRQFILSSKKLLLSDSGFYLCAWSVGQGNEKLFFGSGTQLSVL.